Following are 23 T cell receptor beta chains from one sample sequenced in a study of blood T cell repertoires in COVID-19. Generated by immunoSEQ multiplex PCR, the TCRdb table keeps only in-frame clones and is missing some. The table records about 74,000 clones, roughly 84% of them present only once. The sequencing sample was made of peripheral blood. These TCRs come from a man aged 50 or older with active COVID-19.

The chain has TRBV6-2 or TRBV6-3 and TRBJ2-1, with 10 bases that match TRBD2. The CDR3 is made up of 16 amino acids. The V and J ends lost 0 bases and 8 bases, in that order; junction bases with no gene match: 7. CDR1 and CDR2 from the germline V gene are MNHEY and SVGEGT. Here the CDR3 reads CASSYSASGGKDEQFF. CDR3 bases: TGTGCCAGCAGTTACTCCGCTAGCGGGGGAAAGGATGAGCAGTTCTTC.

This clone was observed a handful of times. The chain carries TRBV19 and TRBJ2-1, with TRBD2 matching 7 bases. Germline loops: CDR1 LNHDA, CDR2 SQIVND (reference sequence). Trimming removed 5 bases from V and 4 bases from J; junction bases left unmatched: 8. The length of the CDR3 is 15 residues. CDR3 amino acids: CASSGWGRVYNEQFF. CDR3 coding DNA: TGTGCCAGTAGTGGCTGGGGGAGGGTTTACAATGAGCAGTTCTTC.

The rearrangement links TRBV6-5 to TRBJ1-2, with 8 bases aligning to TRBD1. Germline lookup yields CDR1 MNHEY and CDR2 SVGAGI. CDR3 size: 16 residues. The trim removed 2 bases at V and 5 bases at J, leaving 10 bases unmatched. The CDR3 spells CASSYLLGQGLYGYTF. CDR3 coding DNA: TGTGCCAGCAGTTACCTTCTCGGACAGGGCCTTTATGGCTACACCTTC.

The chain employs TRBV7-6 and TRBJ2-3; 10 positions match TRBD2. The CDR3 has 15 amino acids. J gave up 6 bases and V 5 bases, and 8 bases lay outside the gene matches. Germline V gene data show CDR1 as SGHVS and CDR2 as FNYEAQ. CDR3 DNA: TGTGCCAGCAGCCCACCGAGCGGGGGGGCGGATACGCAGTATTTT. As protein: CASSPPSGGADTQYF.

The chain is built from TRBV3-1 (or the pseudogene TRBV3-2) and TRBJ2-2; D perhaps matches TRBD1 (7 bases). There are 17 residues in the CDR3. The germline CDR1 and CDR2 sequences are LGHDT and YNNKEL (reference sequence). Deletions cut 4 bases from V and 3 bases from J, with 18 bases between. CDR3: CASSLLMGRGDTGELFF. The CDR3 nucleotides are TGTGCCAGCAGCCTGTTAATGGGCAGGGGGGACACCGGGGAGCTGTTTTTT.

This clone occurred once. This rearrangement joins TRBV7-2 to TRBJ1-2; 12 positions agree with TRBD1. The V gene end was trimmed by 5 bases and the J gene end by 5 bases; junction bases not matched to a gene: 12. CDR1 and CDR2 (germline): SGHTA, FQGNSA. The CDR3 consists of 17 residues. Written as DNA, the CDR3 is TGTGCCAGCAGCCCCCGGGACAGGGGGCAACCGCCTTATGGCTACACCTTC. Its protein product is CASSPRDRGQPPYGYTF.

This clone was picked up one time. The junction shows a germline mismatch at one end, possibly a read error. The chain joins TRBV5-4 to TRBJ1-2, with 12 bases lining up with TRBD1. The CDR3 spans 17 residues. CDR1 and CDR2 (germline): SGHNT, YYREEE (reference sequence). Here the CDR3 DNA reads TGTGCCAGCACCTTGGGAGGGGTCCGGGACAGGGGGCATGGCTACACCTTC. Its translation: CASTLGGVRDRGHGYTF.

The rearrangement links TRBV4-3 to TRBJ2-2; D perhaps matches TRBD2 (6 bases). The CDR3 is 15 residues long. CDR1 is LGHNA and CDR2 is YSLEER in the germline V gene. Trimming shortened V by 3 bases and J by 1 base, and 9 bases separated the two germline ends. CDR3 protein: CASSQAGLNTGELFF. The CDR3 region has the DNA TGCGCCAGCAGCCAGGCGGGACTGAACACCGGGGAGCTGTTTTTT.

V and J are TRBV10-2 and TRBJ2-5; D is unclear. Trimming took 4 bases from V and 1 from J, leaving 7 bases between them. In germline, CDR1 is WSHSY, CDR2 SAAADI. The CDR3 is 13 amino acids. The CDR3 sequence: CASSGASQETQYF. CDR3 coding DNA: TGCGCCAGCAGTGGGGCCTCCCAAGAGACCCAGTACTTC.

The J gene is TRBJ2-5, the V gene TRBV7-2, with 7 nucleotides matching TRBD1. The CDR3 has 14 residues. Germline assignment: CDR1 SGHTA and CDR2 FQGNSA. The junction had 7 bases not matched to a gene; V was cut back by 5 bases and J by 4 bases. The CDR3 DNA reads TGTGCCAGCAGCCGGACAGGCGGGCGAGAGACCCAGTACTTC. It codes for CASSRTGGRETQYF.

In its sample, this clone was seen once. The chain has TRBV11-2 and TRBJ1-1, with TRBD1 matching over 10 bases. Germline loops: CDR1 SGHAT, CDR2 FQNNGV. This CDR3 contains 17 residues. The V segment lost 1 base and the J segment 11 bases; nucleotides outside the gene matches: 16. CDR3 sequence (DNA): TGTGCCAGCAGCTTAGTAGGTGGAGACAGGGGGCGCGATTTTGCTTTCTTT. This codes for CASSLVGGDRGRDFAFF.

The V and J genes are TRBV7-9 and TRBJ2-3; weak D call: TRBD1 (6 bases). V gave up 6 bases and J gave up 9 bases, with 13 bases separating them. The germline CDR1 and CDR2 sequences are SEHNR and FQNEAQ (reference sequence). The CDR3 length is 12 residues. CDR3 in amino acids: CASSPQGNTQYF. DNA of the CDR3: TGTGCCAGCAGTCCCCAGGGGAACACGCAGTATTTT.

CDR3 in amino acids: CASSPSGHKSYNEQFF. In DNA form, the CDR3 reads TGCGCCAGCAGCCCCTCGGGACACAAATCCTACAATGAGCAGTTCTTC. This chain uses TRBV10-1 with TRBJ2-1; D might be TRBD1 (6 bases). The CDR3 consists of 16 residues. Trimming cost V 6 bases and J 1 base, with 16 bases left between them. Per the germline V gene, CDR1 is WNHNN and CDR2 is SYGVQD (reference sequence).

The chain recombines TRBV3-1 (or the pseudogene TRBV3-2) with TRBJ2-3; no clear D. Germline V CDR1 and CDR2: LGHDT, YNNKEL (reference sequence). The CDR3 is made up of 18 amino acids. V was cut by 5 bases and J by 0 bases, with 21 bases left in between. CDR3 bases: TGTGCCAGCAGCGGATACCCGCCTTTCGCAGGTAGCACAGATACGCAGTATTTT. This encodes CASSGYPPFAGSTDTQYF.

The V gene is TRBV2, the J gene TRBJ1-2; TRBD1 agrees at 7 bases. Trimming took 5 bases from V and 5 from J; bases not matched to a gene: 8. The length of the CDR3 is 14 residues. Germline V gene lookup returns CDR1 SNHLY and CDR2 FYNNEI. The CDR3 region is CASSPDRDLYGYTF. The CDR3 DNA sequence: TGTGCCAGCAGTCCTGACAGGGATCTTTATGGCTACACCTTC.

As DNA, the CDR3 is TGTGCCAGCAGCCATCAGGGGCTGGGGGAGCTGTTTTTT. Its translation is CASSHQGLGELFF. The rearrangement links TRBV3-1 (or the pseudogene TRBV3-2) to TRBJ2-2; D is possibly TRBD1 (6 bases). The CDR3 totals 13 residues. Trimming pared 3 bases from V and 8 bases from J, leaving 10 bases between. The germline V gene has CDR1 LGHDT and CDR2 YNNKEL (reference sequence).

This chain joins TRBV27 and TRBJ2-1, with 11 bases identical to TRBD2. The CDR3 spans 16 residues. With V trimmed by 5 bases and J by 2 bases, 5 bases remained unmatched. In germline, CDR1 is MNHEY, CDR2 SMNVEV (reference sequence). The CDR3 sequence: CASSDTSGGPYNEQFF. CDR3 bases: TGTGCCAGCAGTGACACTAGCGGGGGACCCTACAATGAGCAGTTCTTC.

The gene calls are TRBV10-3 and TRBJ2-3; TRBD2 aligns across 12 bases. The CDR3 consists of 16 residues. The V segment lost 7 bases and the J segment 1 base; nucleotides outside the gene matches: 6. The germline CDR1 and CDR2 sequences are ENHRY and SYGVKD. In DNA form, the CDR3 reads TGTGCCATCACCAAGGGACTAGCGGGTGGCACAGATACGCAGTATTTT. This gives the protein CAITKGLAGGTDTQYF.

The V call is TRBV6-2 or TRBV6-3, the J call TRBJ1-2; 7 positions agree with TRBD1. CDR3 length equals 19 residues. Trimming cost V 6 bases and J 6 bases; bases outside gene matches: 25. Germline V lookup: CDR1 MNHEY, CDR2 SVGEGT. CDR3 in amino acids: CASSSRTGAFARRSNGYTF. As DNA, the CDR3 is TGTGCCAGCAGCTCGAGGACAGGTGCTTTTGCAAGACGCTCAAATGGCTACACCTTC.

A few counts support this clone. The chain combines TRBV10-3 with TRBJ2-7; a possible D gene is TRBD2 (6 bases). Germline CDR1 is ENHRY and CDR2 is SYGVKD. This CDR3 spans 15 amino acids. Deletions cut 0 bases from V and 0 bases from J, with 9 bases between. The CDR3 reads CAISESFSGSYEQYF. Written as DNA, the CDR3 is TGTGCCATCAGTGAGTCGTTTAGCGGCTCCTACGAGCAGTACTTC.

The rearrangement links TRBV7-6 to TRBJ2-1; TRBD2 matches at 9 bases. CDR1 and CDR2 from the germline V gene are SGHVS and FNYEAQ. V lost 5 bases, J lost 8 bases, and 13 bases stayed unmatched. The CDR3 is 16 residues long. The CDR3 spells CASSRSGSTGADEQFF. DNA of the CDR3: TGTGCCAGCAGCCGTAGCGGGAGTACGGGTGCGGATGAGCAGTTCTTC.

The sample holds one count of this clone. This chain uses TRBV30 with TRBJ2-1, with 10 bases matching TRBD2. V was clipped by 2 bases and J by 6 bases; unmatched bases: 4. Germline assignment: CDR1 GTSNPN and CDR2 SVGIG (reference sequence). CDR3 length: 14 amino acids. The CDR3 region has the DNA TGTGCCTGGAGTCCTAGCGGGGGACGCAATGAGCAGTTCTTC. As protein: CAWSPSGGRNEQFF.

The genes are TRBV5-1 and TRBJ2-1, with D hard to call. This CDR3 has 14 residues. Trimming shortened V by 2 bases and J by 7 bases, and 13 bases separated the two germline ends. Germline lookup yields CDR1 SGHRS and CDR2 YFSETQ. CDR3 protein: CASSFPDKWNEQFF. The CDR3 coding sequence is TGCGCCAGCAGCTTCCCCGACAAATGGAATGAGCAGTTCTTC.